This T cell receptor beta chain was found in a study of cytomegalovirus exposure and HLA in healthy donors. Findings and caveats of the study: There were a few CMV-associated chains whose specificity for CMV antigens was confirmed in vitro. The study labeled approximately 150 TCR beta chains cytomegalovirus-associated. Reportedly, diagnosis of cytomegalovirus status by the classifier showed high specificity and sensitivity. Most observed TCR sequences were rare, whereas some public TCRs were detected in many donors.

Concerning this clone itself: The antigen is unknown.

Sequencing was performed with immunoSEQ multiplex PCR; in TCRdb, only in-frame clones are kept and a portion is missing. Among 89,000 or so clones listed, 85% to 95% were seen once. V lost 5 bases to trimming and J lost 5 bases; unmatched junction nucleotides: 13. This CDR3 region has 18 residues. Per germline, CDR1 LNHDA and CDR2 SQIVND (reference sequence). V usage is TRBV19 and J usage is TRBJ2-1, with TRBD2 matching 12 bases. Sequenced input: PBMCs. This receptor was identified in a woman aged 25-40 years in good health and CMV-seropositive. The CDR3 nucleotides read TGTGCCAGTAGTCGGGGAGGTCTAGCGGGAGGGTTAGACAATGAGCAGTTCTTC. Its protein is CASSRGGLAGGLDNEQFF.